Listed below are T cell receptor beta chains from one sample, sequenced in a study of blood T cell repertoires in COVID-19. Produced via immunoSEQ multiplex PCR; TCRdb's table is partial and in-frame only. The data hold 400,000 to 500,000 clones, with roughly 88% observed a single time. The sample taken for sequencing was PBMCs or T cells enriched from blood (not recorded which). These receptors were collected from a woman in her late teens or twenties who had been exposed to COVID-19. Each CDR3 is given with its conserved first and last residue. Fields, in order: clone size, D gene, J gene, V gene, CDR3 protein, CDR3 DNA. D genes are given only for firm matches. Not all rows give a size; the values are once, few, many and, for expanded clones, a class.

abundance: .
d_gene: TRBD2
j_gene: TRBJ2-1
v_gene: TRBV7-6
CDR3aa: CASSLERSSGVNNEQFF
CDR3nt: TGTGCCAGCAGCTTAGAACGGTCTAGCGGGGTTAACAATGAGCAGTTCTTC

abundance: .
d_gene: .
j_gene: TRBJ1-3
v_gene: TRBV28
CDR3aa: CASSNQGYRNTIYF
CDR3nt: TGTGCCAGCAGTAATCAGGGTTATAGAAACACCATATATTTT

abundance: .
d_gene: TRBD1
j_gene: TRBJ1-5
v_gene: TRBV19
CDR3aa: CASKEGTGSQVLQGVNQPQHF
CDR3nt: TGTGCCAGTAAAGAAGGGACAGGTTCCCAGGTCCTACAGGGGGTCAATCAGCCCCAGCATTTT

abundance: .
d_gene: .
j_gene: TRBJ1-1
v_gene: TRBV4-3
CDR3aa: CASSPGHVNTEAFF
CDR3nt: TGCGCCAGCAGCCCGGGACATGTGAACACTGAAGCTTTCTTT

abundance: .
d_gene: TRBD2
j_gene: TRBJ2-7
v_gene: TRBV3-1/TRBV3-2
CDR3aa: CASSFPTSGGLSSYEQYF
CDR3nt: TGTGCCAGCAGCTTTCCGACTAGCGGGGGCCTAAGCTCCTACGAGCAGTACTTC

abundance: .
d_gene: TRBD1
j_gene: TRBJ2-7
v_gene: TRBV19
CDR3aa: CASSYGQGSFSYEQYF
CDR3nt: TGTGCCAGTAGTTACGGACAGGGGTCCTTTTCCTACGAGCAGTACTTC

abundance: .
d_gene: TRBD2
j_gene: TRBJ2-3
v_gene: TRBV5-1
CDR3aa: CASSLVLAGSSTDTQYF
CDR3nt: TGCGCCAGCAGCTTGGTGCTAGCGGGGTCTAGCACAGATACGCAGTATTTT

abundance: .
d_gene: TRBD1
j_gene: TRBJ1-3
v_gene: TRBV5-1
CDR3aa: CASSLVQGEGNTIYF
CDR3nt: TGCGCCAGCAGCTTGGTTCAGGGGGAAGGAAACACCATATATTTT

abundance: .
d_gene: .
j_gene: TRBJ2-5
v_gene: TRBV7-8
CDR3aa: CASSVNRDETQYF
CDR3nt: TGTGCCAGCAGCGTTAACAGGGATGAGACCCAGTACTTC

abundance: once
d_gene: .
j_gene: TRBJ1-5
v_gene: TRBV6-5
CDR3aa: CASSEASNQPQHF
CDR3nt: TGTGCCAGCAGCGAGGCAAGCAATCAGCCCCAGCATTTT

abundance: once
d_gene: .
j_gene: TRBJ1-3
v_gene: TRBV9
CDR3aa: CASSSPGVVGNTIYF
CDR3nt: TGTGCCAGCAGCTCCCCGGGAGTAGTTGGAAACACCATATATTTT

abundance: once
d_gene: TRBD2
j_gene: TRBJ2-1
v_gene: TRBV18
CDR3aa: CASSPTSGGPNEQFF
CDR3nt: TGTGCCAGCTCACCTACTAGCGGGGGGCCGAATGAGCAGTTCTTC

abundance: .
d_gene: .
j_gene: TRBJ1-6
v_gene: TRBV5-6
CDR3aa: CASSPWENSPLHF
CDR3nt: TGTGCCAGCAGCCCCTGGGAGAATTCACCCCTCCACTTT

abundance: .
d_gene: TRBD1
j_gene: TRBJ1-6
v_gene: TRBV7-3
CDR3aa: CASSNQGGGSPLHF
CDR3nt: TGTGCCAGCAGTAATCAGGGGGGCGGCTCACCCCTCCACTTT

abundance: .
d_gene: TRBD1
j_gene: TRBJ1-1
v_gene: TRBV5-1
CDR3aa: CASSWSTGAITEAFF
CDR3nt: TGCGCCAGCTCCTGGTCGACAGGGGCTATCACTGAAGCTTTCTTT

abundance: .
d_gene: .
j_gene: TRBJ1-2
v_gene: TRBV19
CDR3aa: CASKRPGSSNYGYTF
CDR3nt: TGTGCCAGTAAAAGGCCAGGAAGTTCTAACTATGGCTACACCTTC

abundance: once
d_gene: TRBD1
j_gene: TRBJ1-1
v_gene: TRBV7-9
CDR3aa: CASATRTGGDVVAFF
CDR3nt: TGTGCCAGCGCGACCCGGACAGGGGGGGATGTAGTAGCTTTCTTT

abundance: .
d_gene: .
j_gene: TRBJ1-2
v_gene: TRBV19
CDR3aa: CAVQLNYGYTF
CDR3nt: TGTGCCGTACAGCTTAACTATGGCTACACCTTC

abundance: once
d_gene: .
j_gene: TRBJ1-4
v_gene: TRBV20-1
CDR3aa: CSASSNEKLFF
CDR3nt: TGCAGTGCTAGCTCGAATGAAAAACTGTTTTTT

abundance: .
d_gene: TRBD2
j_gene: TRBJ2-7
v_gene: TRBV3-1/TRBV3-2
CDR3aa: CASSPKEAGVGYEQYF
CDR3nt: TGTGCCAGCAGCCCCAAAGAGGCGGGGGTGGGCTACGAGCAGTACTTC

abundance: .
d_gene: TRBD1
j_gene: TRBJ1-3
v_gene: TRBV29-1
CDR3aa: CSADVTGATGNTIYF
CDR3nt: TGCAGCGCTGATGTGACAGGGGCAACGGGAAACACCATATATTTT

abundance: .
d_gene: TRBD2
j_gene: TRBJ2-1
v_gene: TRBV28
CDR3aa: CASTLTSGGWDEQFF
CDR3nt: TGTGCCAGCACCTTGACTAGCGGGGGGTGGGATGAGCAGTTCTTC

abundance: .
d_gene: TRBD1
j_gene: TRBJ1-4
v_gene: TRBV11-2
CDR3aa: CASSLRTGGINEKLFF
CDR3nt: TGTGCCAGCAGCTTACGTACAGGGGGGATCAATGAAAAACTGTTTTTT

abundance: .
d_gene: TRBD1
j_gene: TRBJ2-3
v_gene: TRBV9
CDR3aa: CASSLQTGGLTDTQYF
CDR3nt: TGTGCCAGCAGCTTACAAACAGGGGGCCTCACAGATACGCAGTATTTT

abundance: .
d_gene: TRBD1
j_gene: TRBJ2-7
v_gene: TRBV7-9
CDR3aa: CASSLGRIGGTGVSYEQYF
CDR3nt: TGTGCCAGCAGCTTAGGACGGATTGGAGGGACAGGGGTCTCTTACGAGCAGTACTTC

abundance: few
d_gene: TRBD1
j_gene: TRBJ2-7
v_gene: TRBV5-6
CDR3aa: CASSSRTGAYEQYF
CDR3nt: TGTGCCAGCAGCTCACGGACAGGCGCCTACGAGCAGTACTTC

abundance: .
d_gene: TRBD1
j_gene: TRBJ2-7
v_gene: TRBV6-5
CDR3aa: CASSYQLGDSADF
CDR3nt: TGTGCCAGCAGTTACCAGCTGGGGGACAGCGCGGACTTC

abundance: .
d_gene: .
j_gene: TRBJ2-1
v_gene: TRBV4-3
CDR3aa: CASSQGAGPNEQFF
CDR3nt: TGCGCCAGCAGCCAAGGTGCAGGGCCCAATGAGCAGTTCTTC